Listed below are T cell receptor beta chains from one sample, sequenced in a study of blood T cell repertoires in COVID-19. Measured with immunoSEQ multiplex PCR; TCRdb has only the in-frame clones, and not every one. The repertoire holds hundreds of thousands of clones, with about 94% as singletons. Sequences were obtained from peripheral blood. These receptors originate from a man aged 55 to 70 with COVID-19, enrolled during active disease. Each CDR3 is given with its conserved first and last residue. The D gene is left open where the match is weak. Rows give clone size only sometimes, using once, few, many, or a class for an expanded clone.

d_call j_call clone_size v_call cdr3_aa cdr3_nt
NA TRBJ1-2 NA TRBV2 CASTERGIGYGYTF TGTGCCAGCACCGAAAGGGGGATCGGCTATGGCTACACCTTC
NA TRBJ2-7 NA TRBV11-3 CASSPRRDCSYEQYF TGTGCCAGCAGCCCGCGACGGGACTGCTCCTACGAGCAGTACTTC
TRBD2 TRBJ2-3 NA TRBV5-4 CASSPRPSGGGDTQYF TGTGCCAGCAGCCCGAGGCCTAGCGGGGGGGGAGATACGCAGTATTTT
NA TRBJ1-1 NA TRBV27 CASSPFSEGTEAFF TGTGCCAGCAGTCCGTTCTCGGAGGGGACTGAAGCTTTCTTT
NA TRBJ1-5 NA TRBV6-5 CASSPPGHLNQPQHF TGTGCCAGCAGTCCCCCGGGACACCTTAATCAGCCCCAGCATTTT
NA TRBJ1-3 NA TRBV3-1/TRBV3-2 CASSQARPSSGNTIYF TGTGCCAGCAGCCAAGCCAGGCCGAGCTCTGGAAACACCATATATTTT
TRBD2 TRBJ2-1 once TRBV4-1 CASSQSETGGPPSYNEQFF TGCGCCAGCAGCCAAAGTGAGACGGGGGGACCCCCTTCCTACAATGAGCAGTTCTTC
TRBD1 TRBJ1-2 NA TRBV28 CASSLWTGGTYGYTF TGTGCCAGCAGTTTGTGGACAGGGGGCACTTATGGCTACACCTTC
TRBD1 TRBJ1-2 NA TRBV5-1 CASSLSRAGGNGYTF TGCGCCAGCAGCTTGAGTAGAGCAGGGGGCAATGGCTACACCTTC
NA TRBJ2-5 NA TRBV3-1/TRBV3-2 CASSQGREKETQYF TGTGCCAGCAGCCAAGGACGGGAGAAAGAGACCCAGTACTTC
NA TRBJ2-2 NA TRBV6-5 CASRQSSNTGELFF TGTGCCAGCAGACAGTCCTCGAACACCGGGGAGCTGTTTTTT
TRBD2 TRBJ2-3 NA TRBV11-2 CASSTTSGRTDTQYF TGTGCCAGCAGCACGACTAGCGGGCGCACAGATACGCAGTATTTT
NA TRBJ2-3 NA TRBV12-2 CASRLGGSIAGSLTDTQYF TGTGCAAGTCGCTTAGGAGGATCTATAGCGGGATCACTCACAGATACGCAGTATTTT
TRBD1 TRBJ1-5 once TRBV18 CASSPGGPATGKGQPQHF TGTGCCAGCTCACCAGGAGGTCCGGCGACAGGGAAGGGTCAGCCCCAGCATTTT
TRBD2 TRBJ2-7 NA TRBV6-5 CASSRTGLAGEQYF TGTGCCAGCAGTCGAACCGGACTAGCGGGCGAGCAGTACTTC
NA TRBJ2-5 NA TRBV19 CASSGQKKETQYF TGTGCCAGTAGTGGCCAAAAAAAAGAGACCCAGTACTTC
TRBD1 TRBJ2-1 once TRBV10-2 CASSEFGTGDNEQFF TGCGCCAGCAGTGAGTTTGGGACAGGGGACAATGAGCAGTTCTTC